Below, one T cell receptor (beta chain) is given with its context. Its target is unknown. This sample was taken from a study of cytomegalovirus exposure and HLA in healthy donors. Study-level findings and limits: Upon later analysis, TCR association rates were observed to vary by HLA locus, being highest for DRB1 and lowest for HLA-C. In a later analysis, TCR beta V- and J-gene trimming showed a link to a missense DCLRE1C variant.

This CDR3 comprises 15 residues. The germline gives CDR1 MNHNY, CDR2 SVGAGI (reference sequence). The trim removed 7 bases at V and 3 bases at J, leaving 9 bases unmatched. The study ran its PCR with 60 Vbeta and 13 Jbeta primers. The protocol was immunoSEQ multiplex PCR, while the TCRdb copy is restricted to in-frame clones and leaves out a portion. The table shows 150,000 to 200,000 clones, with approximately 80% occurring only once. The clonotype was recovered from a middle-aged man in good health and CMV-seropositive. The source material was PBMCs. This chain links TRBV6-6 with TRBJ2-7; 10 bases line up with TRBD1. DNA for the CDR3: TGTGCCAGCACCTGGGGACAGGGGCTTAACTACGAGCAGTACTTC. This gives the protein CASTWGQGLNYEQYF.